This T cell receptor (beta chain) was recovered during a study of OX40 agonist ivuxolimab in advanced cancers. Study outcomes and limitations: CD8+ T cells showed, on average, more clonal expansion than CD4+ cells. There were also nonresponders showing low normalized T-cell clonal expansion.

Here immunoSEQ multiplex PCR was the method, and the copy in TCRdb shows in-frame clones only, minus some. The table includes more than 55,000 clones, 85% to 90% detected once. Worth noting for this clone: No antigen is known for it.

The investigators sampled blood at baseline, at cycle 4 day 1, and at cycle 7 day 1. Trimming cost V 6 bases and J 4 bases; bases outside gene matches: 2. Germline CDR1 and CDR2: LGHNT and FRNRAP. This CDR3 is built from 13 residues. Specimen: CD4+ or CD8+ T cells sorted from blood, collected in a trial of the OX40 agonist ivuxolimab. This sequence originates from an adult with an advanced solid tumor such as melanoma, head and neck, liver or kidney cancer. The chain joins TRBV12-5 to TRBJ1-5, with TRBD1 identical over 8 bases. Written as DNA, the CDR3 is TGTGCTAGTGGGAGACAGGGGAATCAGCCCCAGCATTTT. It codes for CASGRQGNQPQHF.